The 17 T cell receptor delta chains in this list originate from one sample, sequenced in a study of γδ T cells in repeated Plasmodium falciparum infection (dated by TCRdb to the early 2020s). The library was obtained by multiplex PCR. TCRdb names Illumina MiSeq as the instrument used. In TCRdb, clones were called once more from the public reads by CATT, and rows of identical DNA were later combined. The table for this sample lists roughly 90,000 delta-chain clones; approximately 0.96% of them were counted only once. The ten largest account for 9% to 10% of the sample. Vgamma9/Vdelta2+ and Vdelta2-negative gammadelta T cell populations were flow-sorted from peripheral blood mononuclear cells for bulk TCR repertoire analysis. Sequenced material: gamma-delta T cells from blood. The receptor source for this set is a pool of human donors (malaria-infected and uninfected, not separated).

In its sample, this clone was seen a few times. TCRdb's entry gives the protein of a much larger clone, which mismatches this DNA's translation at residue 12, likely from a read error; the protein reported here is translated from the DNA. The CDR3 protein is CALGRSTGLGRRTDKLIF. DNA for the CDR3: TGTGCTCTTGGGAGATCTACAGGACTGGGGCGTCGCACCGATAAACTCATCTTT. The V and J genes are TRDV1 and TRDJ1; 7 bases line up with TRDD3. Germline CDR1 reads TSWWSYY; CDR2 reads QGS. The V segment lost 5 bases and the J segment 1 base; nucleotides outside the gene matches: 16. The CDR3 contains 18 residues.

This clone was picked up a small number of times. TCRdb pairs this DNA with a much larger clone's protein that differs at residue 12, likely a read error; the protein shown was translated from the DNA. The chain links TRDV1 to TRDJ1; 7 bases are a match to TRDD3. This CDR3 is built from 17 residues. J lost 2 bases, V lost 0 bases, and 9 bases had no gene match. Germline V gene lookup returns CDR1 TSWWSYY and CDR2 QGS. The CDR3 DNA reads TGTGCTCTTGGGGAACTTCCAACGGGGGATGGAACCGATAAACTCATCTTT. Residues: CALGELPTGDGTDKLIF.

As regards this clone: TCRdb records a much larger clone's protein for this DNA, with a difference at residue 7 that likely arises from a read error; the protein given is the translation of the DNA. The chain combines TRDV1 with TRDJ1; 8 nucleotides agree with TRDD3. Matching the DNA to germline supplied the J gene, which TCRdb does not give. The junction had 19 bases not matched to a gene; V was cut back by 5 bases and J by 5 bases. The CDR3 has 18 amino acids. Germline loops: CDR1 TSWWSYY, CDR2 QGS. The DNA for the CDR3 is TGTGCTCTTGGGACACTTCTGGGAGGTGGGGGATGGAGGGATAAACTCATCTTT. Translated, it gives CALGTLLGGGGWRDKLIF.

This clone has a handful of counts. TCRdb shows a much larger clone's protein in place of this DNA's translation, and the two differ at residue 4, likely through a read error; the protein shown is translated from the DNA. V and J are TRDV2 and TRDJ1; 12 bases fit TRDD3. Germline CDR1 and CDR2: GEAIGNYY and EKD. Trimming removed 5 bases from V and 0 bases from J; junction bases left unmatched: 12. The CDR3 is 18 residues long. CDR3 loop: CACGYAGGYDIYTDKLIF. CDR3 bases: TGTGCCTGTGGCTATGCTGGGGGATACGACATATACACCGATAAACTCATCTTT.

This clone was seen more than once but under ten times. TCRdb assigns this DNA the protein of a much larger clone, which departs from its translation at residue 11; this likely reflects a read error, and the protein shown comes from translating the DNA. The rearrangement uses TRDV2 and TRDJ1; unclear D gene. The J gene was missing in TCRdb and was found by matching the end of the DNA to germline. Germline V lookup: CDR1 GEAIGNYY, CDR2 EKD. The CDR3 spans 15 residues. The CDR3 sequence is CACDTGGLDTGKLIF. The DNA of the CDR3 is TGTGCCTGTGACACCGGAGGTCTTGACACCGGTAAACTCATCTTT.

This clone was found many times. TCRdb's listed protein matches a much larger clone and diverges from this DNA's translation at residue 3, likely through a read error; the protein shown comes from the DNA. The V call is TRDV2, the J call TRDJ1, with 9 bases fitting TRDD3. Germline CDR1 and CDR2: GEAIGNYY and EKD. This CDR3 region has 20 residues. The CDR3 protein is CARDSPPGDTNAFYTDKLIF. The CDR3 DNA is TGTGCCCGTGACTCCCCCCCGGGGGATACAAACGCTTTCTACACCGATAAACTCATCTTT.

Regarding this clone: TCRdb attributes to this sequence the protein of a much larger clone, which differs from the DNA translation at residue 6; a read error is likely, and the protein displayed is translated from the DNA. The CDR3: CACEQTLGAYWGRGAYTDKLIF. CDR3 coding DNA: TGTGCCTGTGAACAGACACTGGGAGCATATTGGGGCAGAGGGGCTTACACCGATAAACTCATCTTT. The genes are TRDV2 and TRDJ1; perhaps TRDD3 as D (6 bases). Germline V gene data show CDR1 as GEAIGNYY and CDR2 as EKD. The CDR3 is 22 amino acids. V was trimmed by 4 bases and J by 0 bases, leaving 35 bases between them.

This clone occurred a few times. It may be a read error: a sequence one base away is much more abundant. The chain has TRDV1 and TRDJ1; D is ambiguous. V lost 2 bases to trimming and J lost 3 bases, with 16 bases between them. Germline V lookup: CDR1 TSWWSYY, CDR2 QGS. This CDR3 comprises 16 residues. The CDR3 sequence is CALGELSLAYADKLIF. The CDR3 coding sequence is TGTGCTCTTGGGGAATTGAGTTTGGCGTACGCCGATAAACTCATCTTT.

The table lists this clone with many counts. Only one base separates this from a far larger clonotype, so it likely reflects a read error. This rearrangement joins TRDV1 to TRDJ1, with TRDD2 as a possible D gene (5 bases). Trimming took off 5 bases at V and 6 bases at J, with 10 bases between the two ends. Looked up from germline, CDR1 is TSWWSYY and CDR2 is QGS. CDR3 length: 12 residues. For the CDR3, the DNA is TGTGCTCTTGGGATGTTTCCTTATAAACTCATCTTT. Residues: CALGMFPYKLIF.

This clone was found many times. The protein TCRdb lists belongs to a much larger clone and differs from this DNA's translation at residue 6, which points to a read error; the protein shown is made from the DNA. V gene TRDV1 combines with J gene TRDJ1; 7 nucleotides line up with TRDD2. The germline V gene encodes CDR1 TSWWSYY and CDR2 QGS. The length of the CDR3 is 16 residues. J lost 1 base, V lost 2 bases, and 7 bases had no gene match. The CDR3 reads CALGEASSYSTDKLIF. The CDR3 DNA reads TGTGCTCTTGGGGAAGCATCTTCCTATAGCACCGATAAACTCATCTTT.

A remark on this clone: TCRdb has a much larger clone's protein, which differs at residue 3 from the translation of this DNA, likely because of a read error; what is shown is the protein translated from the DNA. CDR3 DNA: TGTGCCCGTGACACGCTCCTTCCTAGATTGGTGGTTGGCTCCGCAACCGATAAACTCATCTTT. This gives the protein CARDTLLPRLVVGSATDKLIF. The rearrangement joins TRDV2 to TRDJ1; TRDD2 matches at 8 bases. This CDR3 has 21 residues. Germline values: CDR1 GEAIGNYY, CDR2 EKD.

This clone was seen a few times. Given a far larger clone just one base away, this is likely a sequencing read error. Other DNA sequences from this sample encode an identical CDR3 as well. The chain joins TRDV2 to TRDJ1; 8 positions agree with TRDD3. As TCRdb names no J gene, one was assigned here on the basis of a DNA match to germline. The CDR3 runs to 24 residues. Per germline, CDR1 GEAIGNYY and CDR2 EKD. V shed 0 bases and J 0 bases; nucleotides not matched to a gene: 29. The CDR3 bases are TGTGCCTGTGACACCGTCGGTCCTACGCCACCATCTGGGGGACCCCCCTCGTACACCGATAAACTCATCTTT. It is translated as CACDTVGPTPPSGGPPSYTDKLIF.

As regards this clone: A far larger clone differs by one base, so this is likely a read error. The identical CDR3 is also encoded by other nucleotide sequences in the sample. This rearrangement joins TRDV1 to TRDJ1, with 12 bases matching TRDD3. Because TCRdb records no J gene, it was assigned here through a match of the DNA to germline. The V segment lost 0 bases and the J segment 6 bases; nucleotides outside the gene matches: 26. The CDR3 has 23 amino acids. Germline CDR1 and CDR2: TSWWSYY and QGS. CDR3 in amino acids: CALGELGKLSLKVLGDTYYKLIF. The CDR3 DNA is TGTGCTCTTGGGGAACTTGGCAAATTATCCCTCAAGGTACTGGGGGATACTTACTATAAACTCATCTTT.

This clone was seen only a few times. TCRdb's entry gives the protein of a much larger clone, which mismatches this DNA's translation at residue 20, likely from a read error; the protein reported here is translated from the DNA. The chain has TRDV1 and TRDJ1; TRDD3 matches at 10 bases. No J segment appears in TCRdb, so it was assigned here by matching the sequence to germline. CDR1 TSWWSYY and CDR2 QGS come from the germline V gene. The CDR3 contains 23 residues. For the CDR3, the DNA is TGTGCTCTTGGGGAAGTTCTGGCTCCCCTTGGGGGATACCCTGGGCCCTACACCGATAGACTCATCTTT. Its protein product is CALGEVLAPLGGYPGPYTDRLIF.

This clone was recorded a few times. The TCRdb protein comes from a much larger clone and disagrees with this DNA's translation at residue 5, likely due to a read error; the protein given here is derived from the DNA. The genes are TRDV1 and TRDJ1, with 12 bases matching TRDD3. CDR1 and CDR2 (germline): TSWWSYY, QGS. CDR3 length: 18 amino acids. Germline trimming cut 4 bases from V and 6 bases from J; bases unmatched to any gene: 15. This chain's CDR3 is CALGGQSSRLGDTNKLIF. The CDR3 region has the DNA TGTGCTCTTGGGGGACAATCTTCAAGACTGGGGGATACAAATAAACTCATCTTT.

This clone was counted many times. Its ends do not fully match the called genes, so a read error is possible. The same CDR3 also results from other DNA sequences found in this sample. The chain is built from TRDV1 and TRDJ1, with unresolved D. The CDR3 sequence is 18 residues long. Germline V gives CDR1 TSWWSYY, CDR2 QGS. The CDR3 nucleotides are TGTGCTCTTGGGGAACGCCCTAAGGAATATCGGTGTGCCGATAAGCTCATCTTT. Its translation: CALGERPKEYRCADKLIF.

This clone was seen a few times. Only one base separates this from a far larger clonotype, so it likely reflects a read error. Other DNA sequences in the sample encode the same CDR3. The rearrangement links TRDV2 to TRDJ1, with 8 bases fitting TRDD3. TCRdb leaves out the J gene; it was filled in here by matching the DNA to germline. Germline assignment: CDR1 GEAIGNYY and CDR2 EKD. The ends lost 1 base at V and 0 bases at J; junction bases unmatched: 15. This CDR3 has 19 residues. CDR3 sequence: CACDTLGDMEPNYTDKLIF. The DNA of the CDR3 is TGTGCCTGTGACACGCTGGGGGACATGGAACCTAATTACACCGATAAACTCATCTTT.